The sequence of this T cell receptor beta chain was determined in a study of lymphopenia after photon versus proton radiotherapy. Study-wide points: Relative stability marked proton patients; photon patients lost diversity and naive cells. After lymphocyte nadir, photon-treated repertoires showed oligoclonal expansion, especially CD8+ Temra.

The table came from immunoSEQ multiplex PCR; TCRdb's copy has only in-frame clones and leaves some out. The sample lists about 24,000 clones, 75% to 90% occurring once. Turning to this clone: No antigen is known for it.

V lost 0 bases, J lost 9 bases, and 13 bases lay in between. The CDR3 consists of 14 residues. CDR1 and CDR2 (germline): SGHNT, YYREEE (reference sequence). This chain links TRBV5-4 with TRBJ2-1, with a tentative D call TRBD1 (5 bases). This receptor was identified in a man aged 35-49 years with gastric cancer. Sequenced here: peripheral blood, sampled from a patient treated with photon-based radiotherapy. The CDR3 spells CASSLGVSGLEQFF. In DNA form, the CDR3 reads TGTGCCAGCAGCTTGGGGGTCTCAGGGCTTGAGCAGTTCTTC.